This TCR beta chain was identified in a study of cytomegalovirus exposure and HLA in healthy donors. General study points: TCR sequences were mostly rare, though some public TCRs occurred in many donors. Sequencing had likely introduced a cluster of highly shared sequence variants as an artifact. The study recorded over 150 TCR beta chains that were cytomegalovirus-associated.

This CDR3 has 14 amino acids. CDR1 is SQVTM, CDR2 ANQGSEA, per germline. V was clipped by 6 bases and J by 8 bases; unmatched bases: 15. A multiplex PCR was run with 60 Vbeta primers and 13 Jbeta primers. Libraries were prepared by immunoSEQ multiplex PCR; TCRdb keeps only in-frame clonotypes and omits some of them. The table lists 160,000 or so clones, roughly 72% of them singletons, with more than 0.8% in the top ten. Remarks on this clone: The antigen is not known.

The sequenced sample was PBMCs. This clonotype was obtained from a middle-aged woman in good health and CMV-seronegative. This sequence joins TRBV29-1 and TRBJ1-2; TRBD1 matches 7 bases. CDR3: CSVGGGQVIIGYTF. The CDR3 DNA follows: TGCAGCGTGGGGGGCGGACAGGTTATTATCGGCTACACCTTC. The full variable domain, completed using reference TRBV29-1 and TRBJ1-2, is SAVISQKPSRDICQRGTSLTIQCQVDSQVTMMFWYRQQPGQSLTLIATANQGSEATYESGFVIDKFPISRPNLTFSTLTVSNMSPEDSSIYLCSVGGGQVIIGYTFGSGTRLTVV.